Below are 28 T cell receptor beta chains sequenced from a single sample in a study of blood T cell repertoires in COVID-19. Assay: immunoSEQ multiplex PCR; the TCRdb copy retains only in-frame clones and omits some. The table lists some 99,000 clones, 60% to 85% of them singletons. Sequences were obtained from peripheral blood. The receptors were sampled from a human donor in a cohort sampled during active or convalescent COVID-19.

For the CDR3, the DNA is TGCGCCAGCAGCCACGAGCAGGTCACAGATACGCAGTATTTT. Amino acid sequence: CASSHEQVTDTQYF. The chain couples TRBV4-3 to TRBJ2-3; D unresolved. CDR3 size: 14 residues. Germline V CDR1 and CDR2: LGHNA, YSLEER. Deletions cut 3 bases from V and 2 bases from J, with 9 bases between.

The chain couples TRBV3-1 (or the pseudogene TRBV3-2) to TRBJ1-5; 7 bases are shared with TRBD1. The trim removed 4 bases at V and 2 bases at J, leaving 14 bases unmatched. The germline V gene has CDR1 LGHDT and CDR2 YNNKEL (reference sequence). The CDR3 runs to 18 residues. The chain's CDR3 is CASSPTLNRDRCNQPQHF. In DNA, the CDR3 is TGTGCCAGCAGCCCGACTCTTAACCGGGACAGATGCAATCAGCCCCAGCATTTT.

V usage is TRBV3-1 (or the pseudogene TRBV3-2) and J usage is TRBJ1-5; TRBD1 agrees at 8 bases. CDR1 is LGHDT, CDR2 YNNKEL, per germline (reference sequence). The V and J ends lost 4 bases and 5 bases, in that order; junction bases with no gene match: 7. This CDR3 has 15 residues. This CDR3 is CASSPGQGWYQPQHF. The CDR3, as DNA: TGTGCCAGCAGCCCCGGACAGGGTTGGTATCAGCCCCAGCATTTT.

This clone showed up just once. The chain links TRBV27 to TRBJ1-5, with D possibly TRBD1 on 6 matching bases. The CDR3 contains 14 residues. The V gene's germline CDR1 is MNHEY and CDR2 SMNVEV (reference sequence). The V and J ends lost 4 bases and 4 bases respectively, with 11 bases between them. As DNA, the CDR3 is TGTGCCAGCAGTTCCCGACAGGCGAATCAGCCCCAGCATTTT. As protein: CASSSRQANQPQHF.

A few counts support this clone. CDR3 sequence: CASSPHRGQDTEAFF. The CDR3 nucleotides are TGTGCCAGCAGCCCCCACAGGGGGCAAGACACTGAAGCTTTCTTT. The V gene is TRBV5-4, the J gene TRBJ1-1; 9 bases map to TRBD1. J was trimmed by 3 bases and V by 4 bases; bases with no gene match: 7. This CDR3 has 15 amino acids. Germline assignment: CDR1 SGHNT and CDR2 YYREEE (reference sequence). The whole variable domain, filled in from reference TRBV5-4 and TRBJ1-1, reads ETGVTQSPTHLIKTRGQQVTLRCSSQSGHNTVSWYQQALGQGPQFIFQYYREEENGRGNFPPRFSGLQFPNYSSELNVNALELDDSALYLCASSPHRGQDTEAFFGQGTRLTVV.

The chain uses TRBV7-9 and TRBJ1-5; unclear D gene. V lost 5 bases to trimming and J lost 3 bases, with 14 bases between them. There are 15 residues in the CDR3. Germline lookup yields CDR1 SEHNR and CDR2 FQNEAQ (reference sequence). The CDR3 here is CASSPGGRHNQPQHF. CDR3 coding DNA: TGTGCCAGCAGCCCCGGCGGGCGGCACAATCAGCCCCAGCATTTT.

The CDR3 DNA is TGTGCCAGCACCGCGGTGAAATCCTGGAATTATAGCAATCAGCCCCAGCATTTT. Residues: CASTAVKSWNYSNQPQHF. The chain couples TRBV21-1 to TRBJ1-5. TRBV21-1 is a recognized pseudogene. The CDR3 totals 18 residues.

This clone was detected a few times. This sequence joins TRBV7-6 and TRBJ2-1; 13 bases are a match to TRBD2. CDR1 and CDR2 from the germline V gene are SGHVS and FNYEAQ. The J segment lost 9 bases and the V segment lost 0 bases, leaving 5 bases of the junction unmatched. CDR3 length: 16 amino acids. Here the CDR3 DNA reads TGTGCCAGCAGCTTAGCACTAGCGGGAGGGCTCAGTGAGCAGTTCTTC. Translated, it gives CASSLALAGGLSEQFF. Combining the CDR3 with reference TRBV7-6 and TRBJ2-1 gives the whole variable domain GAGVSQSPRYKVTKRGQDVALRCDPISGHVSLYWYRQALGQGPEFLTYFNYEAQQDKSGLPNDRFSAERPEGSISTLTIQRTEQRDSAMYRCASSLALAGGLSEQFFGPGTRLTVL.

V and J are TRBV4-2 and TRBJ1-2; 8 bases agree with TRBD1. The CDR3 covers 17 residues. The V segment lost 0 bases and the J segment 2 bases; nucleotides outside the gene matches: 8. The germline V gene has CDR1 LGHNA and CDR2 YNFKEQ. The CDR3 sequence is CASSQEYRDRLNYGYTF. Written as DNA, the CDR3 is TGTGCCAGCAGCCAAGAATATCGGGACAGGTTAAACTATGGCTACACCTTC.

V usage is TRBV5-1 and J usage is TRBJ1-2; D gene unclear. CDR1 SGHRS and CDR2 YFSETQ come from the germline V gene. Trimming shortened V by 0 bases and J by 5 bases, and 11 bases separated the two germline ends. The CDR3 is made up of 14 amino acids. The CDR3: CASSLAPGGYGYTF. Written as DNA, the CDR3 is TGCGCCAGCAGCTTGGCCCCGGGAGGATATGGCTACACCTTC.

This clone appeared a few times. The rearrangement uses TRBV5-1 and TRBJ1-1; weak D call: TRBD1 (6 bases). CDR1 is SGHRS and CDR2 is YFSETQ in the germline V gene. The CDR3 is made up of 16 amino acids. The V end was cut by 4 bases, the J end by 0 bases, with 16 bases between. The CDR3 loop reads CASSPVGQGLNTEAFF. The CDR3 DNA is TGCGCCAGCAGCCCGGTGGGGCAGGGGCTGAACACTGAAGCTTTCTTT.

J is TRBJ2-1 and V is TRBV7-2; possible D gene TRBD1, 6 bases. The germline CDR1 and CDR2 sequences are SGHTA and FQGNSA. The CDR3 sequence is 16 residues long. Trimming stripped 1 base from V and 2 bases from J, with 12 bases between. The CDR3 loop is CASSLVSGDPYNEQFF. The CDR3 nucleotides read TGTGCCAGCAGCTTAGTGTCAGGGGACCCCTACAATGAGCAGTTCTTC.

V gene TRBV6-5 combines with J gene TRBJ1-1; 8 nucleotides line up with TRBD1. The germline V gene has CDR1 MNHEY and CDR2 SVGAGI. The CDR3 sequence is 14 residues long. V was pared by 9 bases and J by 1 base, with 7 bases of the junction left unmatched. CDR3 residues: CASQDRVGNTEAFF. DNA for the CDR3: TGTGCCAGTCAGGACAGGGTAGGGAACACTGAAGCTTTCTTT.

The J gene is TRBJ2-5, the V gene TRBV2, with 9 positions matching TRBD2. The ends lost 4 bases at V and 0 bases at J; junction bases unmatched: 9. Germline values: CDR1 SNHLY, CDR2 FYNNEI. CDR3 size: 17 residues. For the CDR3, the DNA is TGTGCCAGCAGTGGCTCCGAAGGACTAGCGTACCAAGAGACCCAGTACTTC. Translating it yields CASSGSEGLAYQETQYF.

The chain couples TRBV3-1 (or the pseudogene TRBV3-2) to TRBJ1-1, with D possibly being TRBD1 (6 bases). CDR3 length equals 16 residues. V lost 0 bases and J 3 bases, leaving 14 bases between the germline ends. Germline V gene data show CDR1 as LGHDT and CDR2 as YNNKEL (reference sequence). CDR3 coding DNA: TGTGCCAGCAGCCAAGATCGGGGGGCTAAATACACTGAAGCTTTCTTT. Translated: CASSQDRGAKYTEAFF.

Written as DNA, the CDR3 is TGTGCCAGCAGGGGTAGCGGGAGGGAATACGAGCAGTACTTC. As protein: CASRGSGREYEQYF. The chain recombines TRBV6-6 with TRBJ2-7; 11 bases fit TRBD2. Per germline, CDR1 MNHNY and CDR2 SVGAGI (reference sequence). The CDR3 extends over 14 amino acids. The V gene end was trimmed by 6 bases and the J gene end by 4 bases; junction bases not matched to a gene: 5.

The chain couples TRBV23-1 to TRBJ1-2; D is unresolved. TRBV23-1 has ORF status, its function being uncertain. This CDR3 has 16 amino acids. With 0 bases removed from V and 4 bases from J, the gap between germline ends came to 15 bases. CDR3 amino acids: CASSQSSPGPSYGYTF. In nucleotides, the CDR3 is TGCGCCAGCAGTCAATCCTCCCCAGGCCCCAGCTATGGCTACACCTTC.

This chain connects TRBV7-9 to TRBJ1-6; D gene uncertain. Germline V lookup: CDR1 SEHNR, CDR2 FQNEAQ (reference sequence). V lost 1 base and J 10 bases, leaving 11 bases between the germline ends. CDR3 length: 14 amino acids. The CDR3 spells CASSLVLGSSPLHF. The CDR3 DNA is TGTGCCAGCAGCTTAGTCCTAGGCTCCTCACCCCTCCACTTT.

The chain joins TRBV24-1 to TRBJ1-5; D is possibly TRBD1 (5 bases). The CDR3 totals 16 residues. Per the germline V gene, CDR1 is KGHDR and CDR2 is SFDVKD. The V gene lost 4 bases and the J gene lost 6 bases, with 18 bases spanning the gap. The CDR3 loop is CATSDPGLGEGQPQHF. The CDR3 DNA is TGTGCCACCAGTGACCCAGGGTTAGGGGAGGGTCAGCCCCAGCATTTT.

This clone was found a few times. This chain connects TRBV7-2 to TRBJ1-5; D gene unclear. CDR1 is SGHTA, CDR2 FQGNSA, per germline. The CDR3 length is 17 residues. Deletions cut 1 base from V and 0 bases from J, with 13 bases between. The CDR3 spells CASSLVPTDSSNQPQHF. CDR3 coding DNA: TGTGCCAGCAGCTTAGTCCCCACAGATTCTAGCAATCAGCCCCAGCATTTT.

This rearrangement joins TRBV5-1 to TRBJ2-4; D possibly corresponds to TRBD1 (8 bases). This CDR3 spans 15 amino acids. Germline-derived CDR1 and CDR2 are SGHRS and YFSETQ. The ends were cut back, 0 bases at V and 8 bases at J, with 15 bases in the middle. CDR3 sequence (DNA): TGCGCCAGCAGCTTGGGGGGGGGACAGGTCGACATTCAGTACTTC. This translates into CASSLGGGQVDIQYF.

The V call is TRBV14, the J call TRBJ2-1; 7 nucleotides match TRBD1. This CDR3 region has 14 residues. Germline CDR1 is SGHDN and CDR2 is FVKESK. V was clipped by 3 bases and J by 7 bases; unmatched bases: 6. Here the CDR3 reads CASSHRTGTNEQFF. The CDR3 coding sequence is TGTGCCAGCAGCCACCGGACAGGAACAAATGAGCAGTTCTTC.

This clone showed up just a few times. The gene calls are TRBV5-7 and TRBJ2-7; 10 bases are shared with TRBD1. TRBV5-7 is noted as an ORF with a role that remains uncertain. With V trimmed by 5 bases and J by 1 base, 6 bases remained unmatched. The length of the CDR3 is 15 residues. Here the CDR3 reads CASRARQGASYEQYF. In DNA form, the CDR3 reads TGTGCCAGCAGAGCCAGACAGGGGGCTTCCTACGAGCAGTACTTC.

The rearrangement links TRBV6-2 or TRBV6-3 to TRBJ2-1; 7 bases fit TRBD2. Unmatched junction bases numbered 7, after V lost 2 bases and J lost 6 bases. Germline values: CDR1 MNHEY, CDR2 SVGEGT. The CDR3 has 15 residues. The CDR3 nucleotides read TGTGCCAGCAGTTACCCGGGAGGCCAGGGCAATGAGCAGTTCTTC. Residues: CASSYPGGQGNEQFF.

V is TRBV19 and J is TRBJ2-1; 9 bases line up with TRBD2. Looked up from germline, CDR1 is LNHDA and CDR2 is SQIVND (reference sequence). The J segment lost 10 bases and the V segment lost 5 bases, leaving 3 bases of the junction unmatched. The CDR3 spans 12 residues. The CDR3 DNA reads TGTGCCAGTAGTGGCCTAGCGGGAGAGCAGTTCTTC. Residues: CASSGLAGEQFF. The full variable domain, completed using reference TRBV19 and TRBJ2-1, is DGGITQSPKYLFRKEGQNVTLSCEQNLNHDAMYWYRQDPGQGLRLIYYSQIVNDFQKGDIAEGYSVSREKKESFPLTVTSAQKNPTAFYLCASSGLAGEQFFGPGTRLTVL.

The DNA of the CDR3 is TGTGCTAGTGGTTCCGGGGGGCTGGCCAAAAACATTCAGTACTTC. Protein product: CASGSGGLAKNIQYF. The chain links TRBV12-5 to TRBJ2-4, with D perhaps TRBD2 (7 bases). CDR1 and CDR2 from the germline V gene are LGHNT and FRNRAP. This CDR3 has 15 amino acids. Trimming shortened V by 4 bases and J by 1 base, and 11 bases separated the two germline ends.

V and J are TRBV7-9 and TRBJ1-2; possibly TRBD1 for D (6 bases). The CDR3 extends over 14 amino acids. Looked up from germline, CDR1 is SEHNR and CDR2 is FQNEAQ (reference sequence). Trimming cost V 1 base and J 5 bases, with 11 bases left between them. CDR3: CASSLVGTLYGYTF. The CDR3 DNA follows: TGTGCCAGCAGCTTAGTAGGGACATTATATGGCTACACCTTC.

This sequence joins TRBV5-4 and TRBJ2-3; 13 bases agree with TRBD2. V trimming: 0 bases; J trimming: 0 bases; junction bases outside the gene matches: 7. Looked up from germline, CDR1 is SGHNT and CDR2 is YYREEE (reference sequence). The length of the CDR3 is 19 residues. CDR3 sequence reads: CASSLGLAGGPPSTDTQYF. The CDR3 DNA follows: TGTGCCAGCAGCTTGGGACTAGCGGGAGGACCCCCTAGCACAGATACGCAGTATTTT.